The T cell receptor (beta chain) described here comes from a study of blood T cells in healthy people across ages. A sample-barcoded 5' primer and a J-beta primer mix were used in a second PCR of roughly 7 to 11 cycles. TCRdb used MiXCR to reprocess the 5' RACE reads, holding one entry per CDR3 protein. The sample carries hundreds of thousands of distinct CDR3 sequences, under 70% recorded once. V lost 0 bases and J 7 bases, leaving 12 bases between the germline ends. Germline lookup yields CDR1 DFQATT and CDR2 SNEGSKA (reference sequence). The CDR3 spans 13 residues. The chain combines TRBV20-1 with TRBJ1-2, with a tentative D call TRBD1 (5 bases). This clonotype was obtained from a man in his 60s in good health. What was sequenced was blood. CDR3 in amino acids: CSARETGLGGYTF. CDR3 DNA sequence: TGCAGTGCTAGAGAAACAGGACTAGGTGGCTACACCTTC.